This TCR beta chain was sequenced for a study of T cell responses to AZD1222 COVID-19 vaccine. The germline V gene has CDR1 SQVTM and CDR2 ANQGSEA. V gave up 4 bases and J gave up 5 bases, with 14 bases separating them. The CDR3 has 13 amino acids. Clones were sequenced by immunoSEQ multiplex PCR, and TCRdb holds only the in-frame ones, with some missing. The sample yields roughly 190,000 clones, over 90% seen once. The receptor's source is an adult in good health. J is TRBJ1-1 and V is TRBV29-1; perhaps TRBD1 as D (5 bases). The source material was peripheral blood, sampled on day 0 of AZD1222 vaccination. In DNA form, the CDR3 reads TGCAGCGTTGCCTCCGCGGGGGTTACTGAAGCTTTCTTT. This encodes CSVASAGVTEAFF.